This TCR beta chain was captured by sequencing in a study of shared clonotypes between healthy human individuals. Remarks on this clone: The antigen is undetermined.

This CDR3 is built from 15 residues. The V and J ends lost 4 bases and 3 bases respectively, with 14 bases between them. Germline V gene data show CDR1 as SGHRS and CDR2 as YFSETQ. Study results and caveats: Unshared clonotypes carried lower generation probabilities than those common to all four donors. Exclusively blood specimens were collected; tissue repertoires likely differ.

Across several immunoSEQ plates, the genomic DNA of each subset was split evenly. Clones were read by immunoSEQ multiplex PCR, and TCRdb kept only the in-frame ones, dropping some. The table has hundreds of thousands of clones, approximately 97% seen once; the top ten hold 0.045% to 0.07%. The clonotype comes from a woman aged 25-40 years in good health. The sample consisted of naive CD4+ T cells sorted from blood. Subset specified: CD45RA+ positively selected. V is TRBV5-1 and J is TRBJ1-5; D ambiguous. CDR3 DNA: TGCGCCAGCAGCCCCTTACCGACCTACAATCAGCCCCAGCATTTT. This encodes CASSPLPTYNQPQHF.